A single sample gave rise to the 4 T cell receptor beta chains below, sequenced in a study of molecular identifiers for immune sequencing clone quantification (dated by TCRdb to the late 2010s). Receptors were amplified or captured by PCR. The sequencer listed for this sample is NextSeq 500. The public reads were run again by TCRdb, first through fastp at Q25 and then through MiXCR, and only productive beta chains were kept. Entries are consolidated by CDR3 protein sequence, retaining the most common genes and DNA. The sample yields over 550,000 distinct CDR3 sequences; roughly 27% were counted once. The biggest ten clones account for about 0.81% of the sample. The sample consisted of naive CD8+ T cells from blood, with Jurkat cell RNA spiked in. The meaning of the sample's cell subset or site label: FACS-sorted CD8+CD4-CCR7+CD45RA+ naive T cells. The receptors here all came from a human donor in good health. Some libraries in this study had Jurkat cell RNA spiked in.

This clonotype was seen a single time. A much larger clone lies one base from this, so it may be a read error. The chain couples TRBV7-9 to TRBJ2-1, with D possibly being TRBD2 (5 bases). CDR3 length: 15 amino acids. CDR1 SEHNR and CDR2 FQNEAQ come from the germline V gene (reference sequence). V lost 1 base to trimming and J lost 2 bases, with 9 bases between them. CDR3 region: CASSLGGWPYNEQFF. DNA for the CDR3: TGTGCCAGCAGCTTAGGCGGGTGGCCCTACAATGAGCAGTTCTTC.

With regard to this clonotype: A far larger clone is a single base away, which makes a read error likely. The chain links TRBV7-9 to TRBJ2-7; TRBD1 matches 7 bases. Germline V CDR1 and CDR2: SEHNR, FQNEAQ (reference sequence). The CDR3 loop spans 13 amino acids. The CDR3 spells CAGSAGTAYEQYF. The CDR3 coding sequence is TGTGCCGGCAGCGCCGGGACAGCCTACGAGCAGTACTTC.

This clonotype has ten or more counts. The genes are TRBV20-1 and TRBJ2-7; TRBD2 might be the D (6 bases). This CDR3 is 12 amino acids long. V was pared by 3 bases and J by 3 bases, with 9 bases between. Germline values: CDR1 DFQATT, CDR2 SNEGSKA (reference sequence). The CDR3 DNA is TGCAGTGCTAGGGAGGGAGGCTACGAGCAGTACTTC. Amino acids: CSAREGGYEQYF.

The CDR3 sequence is CATSDLSGDSNQPQHF. CDR3 bases: TGTGCCACCAGTGATTTGTCGGGGGATAGCAATCAGCCCCAGCATTTT. The gene calls are TRBV24-1 and TRBJ1-5, with a tentative D call TRBD1 (5 bases). CDR1 and CDR2 from the germline V gene are KGHDR and SFDVKD. V was trimmed by 0 bases and J by 0 bases, leaving 8 bases between them. There are 16 residues in the CDR3.